This T cell receptor beta chain was sequenced for a study of prognosis after radiotherapy for stage I lung cancer. Overall study: Tumor type comprised squamous cell carcinoma in roughly 7 patients and adenocarcinoma in fewer than 15.

From genomic DNA, TCR beta CDR3 was amplified by two-round multiplex PCR. The use of primers specific to each TRBV and TRBJ gene characterized first-round PCR. TCRdb re-called the multiplex PCR reads with MiXCR, one entry per CDR3 protein. The sample shows roughly 27,000 distinct CDR3 sequences, roughly 46% of them seen only once. Trimming pared 8 bases from V and 1 base from J, leaving 11 bases between. CDR3 size: 13 residues. CDR1 ENHRY and CDR2 SYGVKD come from the germline V gene. General study findings and limits: Differences in TRBV and TRBJ gene usage were reportedly observed between patients with and without metastases.

This clonotype showed up many times. Its antigen is unidentified. The chain links TRBV10-3 to TRBJ1-1; D is ambiguous. The sample in question was PBMCs, obtained before or after stereotactic body radiation therapy (not recorded which). The TCR comes from a donor over 45 with non-small cell lung cancer. The CDR3 region has the DNA TGTGCCATCGCAATGGTAGGGAACACTGAAGCTTTCTTT. It yields the protein CAIAMVGNTEAFF.